Sequencing of this T cell receptor (beta chain) was carried out in a study of CD4 T cells in relation to SARS-CoV-2 and coronaviruses. Produced via immunoSEQ multiplex PCR; TCRdb's table is partial and in-frame only. The sample lists tens of thousands of clones; roughly 93% were seen once. Study-wide results and limits: Pre-pandemic and post-infection samples never came from the same donor. Crossreactive clones expanded significantly less to SARS-CoV-2 than monoreactive clones.

Unexposed donor CD4+ T cells date from about 2011-2018, before the COVID-19 pandemic. Cryopreserved PBMCs were CD4-enriched, then split into naive and memory cells. The CDR3 runs 17 residues. Points on this clone: Its antigen is as yet unknown.

The receptor was derived from a human donor in good health. The sequencing input was naive CD4+ T cells from PBMCs. Documented subset: naive CD4+ T cells isolated by negative enrichment. This chain connects TRBV21-1 to TRBJ2-7; the table gives TRBD2 as D, unverified against the DNA. TRBV21-1 is a documented pseudogene. The CDR3 spells CASSKPGTSGNSYEQYF. CDR3 nucleotide sequence: TGTGCCAGCAGCAAACCGGGGACTAGCGGGAACTCCTACGAGCAGTACTTC.